These T cell receptor beta chains were read from a single sample in a study of monozygotic twins with inflammatory bowel disease. Following a re-call of the 5' RACE reads, TCRdb has one entry per CDR3 protein and lacks DNA. In all, the sample yields about 300,000 distinct CDR3 sequences. Sequenced sample: blood. The receptor set was obtained from a human donor with ulcerative colitis or Crohn's disease, or a healthy co-twin of an affected twin (not recorded which). CDR3s include the opening cysteine and the closing phenylalanine or tryptophan.

V gene	CDR3 length	J gene	CDR3 protein
TRBV12-3/TRBV12-4	12	TRBJ2-7	CASSFSGVEQYF
TRBV5-6	14	TRBJ2-7	CASSLAGPSYEQYF
TRBV5-1	15	TRBJ1-1	CASSLEGTVNTEAFF
TRBV28	14	TRBJ2-1	CASSHPTGANEQFF
TRBV20-1	11	TRBJ2-1	CSAASGRVWFF
TRBV7-2	15	TRBJ2-2	CASSLARGEVGELFF
TRBV19	17	TRBJ1-5	CASSSPRPQGANQPQHF
TRBV6-5	16	TRBJ2-3	CASSYGAVRATDTQYF
TRBV25-1	15	TRBJ2-3	CASSESGRGTDTQYF
TRBV7-8	17	TRBJ1-5	CASSLDRGGLGNQPQHF
TRBV12-3/TRBV12-4	14	TRBJ2-1	CASSRTSGTGWQFF
TRBV4-1	16	TRBJ2-1	CASSPFGGGGDNEQFF
TRBV12-3/TRBV12-4	13	TRBJ1-2	CASSLPRGFGYTF
TRBV28	15	TRBJ2-2	CASNIGTSDTGELFF
TRBV19	15	TRBJ2-1	CASSRGGTPYNEQFF
TRBV24-1	14	TRBJ2-3	CATSDGQGKDTQYF
TRBV4-2	14	TRBJ2-5	CASSQGGTRETQYF
TRBV6-1	16	TRBJ1-1	CASSLTGSLLNTEAFF
TRBV20-1	14	TRBJ1-5	CSARDRTGNQPQHF
TRBV6-5	16	TRBJ1-3	CASSYSGTGAGNTIYF
TRBV5-1	17	TRBJ2-7	CASSYYSGDPYAYEQYF
TRBV11-2	16	TRBJ2-5	CASSPLDRGRVETQYF
TRBV20-1	13	TRBJ2-7	CSARTSGSHEQYF
TRBV6-2/TRBV6-3	15	TRBJ1-2	CASSYSGTGTYGYTF
TRBV11-2	14	TRBJ2-3	CASSQLGATDTQYF
TRBV5-5	18	TRBJ2-3	CASSFATSGGAWTDTQYF
TRBV18	16	TRBJ1-1	CASSNLDPKLNTEAFF
TRBV19	14	TRBJ1-1	CASSTLLGSSEAFF
TRBV12-3/TRBV12-4	13	TRBJ2-7	CASKGSGGFEQYF
TRBV3-1	13	TRBJ2-5	CASSQQGQETQYF
TRBV7-9	15	TRBJ2-3	CASSSGTTSTDTQYF
TRBV28	12	TRBJ1-2	CASSLSYYGYTF
TRBV12-3/TRBV12-4	16	TRBJ1-1	CASSSSHRRPNTEAFF
TRBV7-9	14	TRBJ2-7	CASSLGGSLYEQYF
TRBV19	15	TRBJ2-7	CASSILTGGFYEQYF
TRBV15	14	TRBJ1-3	CATSRPASGNTIYF
TRBV25-1	13	TRBJ2-7	CASSEGGNYEQYF
TRBV5-1	14	TRBJ1-4	CASSTDRTNEKLFF
TRBV28	17	TRBJ2-4	CASSLIGGRRAKNIQYF
TRBV13	14	TRBJ2-7	CASRLRGQSYEQYF
TRBV18	13	TRBJ2-7	CASSPPKVGEQYF
TRBV12-3/TRBV12-4	11	TRBJ2-7	CASTSRGEQYF
TRBV20-1	16	TRBJ1-1	CSAPRQGGVWNTEAFF
TRBV2	12	TRBJ2-3	CASRGQADTQYF
TRBV28	11	TRBJ2-1	CASRESGRKFF
TRBV12-5	13	TRBJ1-1	CASGLGPYTEAFF
TRBV5-1	17	TRBJ2-7	CASSLELAGRGRYEQYF
TRBV7-8	14	TRBJ2-7	CASSPGDGSYEQYF
TRBV5-1	15	TRBJ1-5	CASSLRKLSNQPQHF
TRBV7-3	19	TRBJ2-1	CASSLGGQGAGRSYNEQFF
TRBV7-2	17	TRBJ2-5	CASSPGGRGGSRETQYF
TRBV7-9	12	TRBJ2-7	CASSSGQDKQYF
TRBV30	15	TRBJ1-2	CAWSWAGARGYGYTF
TRBV27	13	TRBJ2-7	CASSLGLAGEQYF
TRBV6-6	13	TRBJ1-5	CASVRQSNQPQHF
TRBV20-1	14	TRBJ1-4	CSAAGQANNEKLFF
TRBV6-5	14	TRBJ1-1	CASSYRGIRTEAFF
TRBV5-4	13	TRBJ1-1	CASSLQSNTEAFF
TRBV10-1	16	TRBJ2-7	CASSESALAASYEQYF
TRBV7-2	13	TRBJ1-2	CASSFSANYGYTF